Listed below are T cell receptor beta chains from one sample, sequenced in a study of blood T cell repertoires in COVID-19. Generated by immunoSEQ multiplex PCR, the TCRdb table keeps only in-frame clones and is missing some. The table records 25,000 to 30,000 clones, about 80% of them present only once. Sequencing was carried out using peripheral blood. The receptors were sampled from a man in his 70s with acute or convalescent COVID-19. The CDR3 runs from the conserved cysteine through the conserved F or W. D genes are given only for firm matches. Clone size is stated in some rows and not others, as once, few, many or a class when expanded.

CDR3 protein	CDR3 DNA	clone size	V gene	J gene	D gene
CATSSELGGAGNTIYF	TGTGCCACCAGTAGTGAGTTGGGAGGAGCTGGAAACACCATATATTTT	.	TRBV15	TRBJ1-3	.
CASSPRRDFFSWYGYTF	TGTGCCAGCAGCCCCCGCCGAGACTTTTTTTCTTGGTATGGCTACACCTTC	many	TRBV7-9	TRBJ1-2	.
CASSFTTGFWFF	TGTGCCAGCAGCTTTACGACGGGGTTCTGGTTCTTC	.	TRBV11-2	TRBJ2-1	.
CASSLATGLEKLFF	TGTGCCAGCAGCTTAGCGACAGGGCTGGAAAAACTGTTTTTT	.	TRBV7-9	TRBJ1-4	TRBD1
CASSFGTGDSYEQYF	TGTGCCAGCAGTTTCGGGACAGGGGACTCCTACGAGCAGTACTTC	.	TRBV28	TRBJ2-7	TRBD1
CASSPSRGSRTDTQYF	TGTGCCAGCTCCCCTTCACGCGGGAGTCGGACAGATACGCAGTATTTT	.	TRBV7-2	TRBJ2-3	TRBD2
CASRRSGTDNEKLFF	TGTGCCAGCAGGCGATCGGGGACAGATAATGAAAAACTGTTTTTT	once	TRBV27	TRBJ1-4	TRBD1
CASSPPGGGYRSTDTQYF	TGTGCCAGCTCACCACCAGGCGGGGGCTACCGCAGCACAGATACGCAGTATTTT	.	TRBV18	TRBJ2-3	.
CASSLTTSGDNEQFF	TGCGCCAGCAGCTTGACCACTAGCGGGGACAATGAGCAGTTCTTC	.	TRBV5-1	TRBJ2-1	TRBD2
CASSFQGTGGETQYF	TGTGCCAGCAGCTTTCAGGGCACAGGTGGAGAGACCCAGTACTTC	.	TRBV5-8	TRBJ2-5	.
CASSPRASGGQGYEQFF	TGTGCCAGCAGCCCTCGGGCTAGCGGGGGTCAGGGTTATGAGCAGTTCTTC	once	TRBV13	TRBJ2-1	TRBD2
CASSFRVRNTEAFF	TGTGCCAGCAGTTTTCGAGTACGGAACACTGAAGCTTTCTTT	.	TRBV27	TRBJ1-1	.
CASTGRDTGELFF	TGTGCCAGTACTGGCAGGGACACCGGGGAGCTGTTTTTT	.	TRBV19	TRBJ2-2	.
CASSQIEAGNTIYF	TGTGCCAGCAGCCAGATCGAGGCTGGAAACACCATATATTTT	.	TRBV3-1/TRBV3-2	TRBJ1-3	.
CASSPTGTIYNEQFF	TGTGCCAGCAGTCCAACAGGGACTATCTACAATGAGCAGTTCTTC	.	TRBV28	TRBJ2-1	.
CASSVVGSGDITGELFF	TGTGCCAGCAGCGTAGTTGGTAGCGGGGATATCACCGGGGAGCTGTTTTTT	.	TRBV9	TRBJ2-2	TRBD2
CASSQAYAETQYF	TGTGCCAGCAGCCAAGCCTACGCAGAGACCCAGTACTTC	few	TRBV3-1/TRBV3-2	TRBJ2-5	.
CASSQGPGTGELFF	TGCGCCAGCAGCCAAGGGCCAGGGACCGGGGAGCTGTTTTTT	once	TRBV4-3	TRBJ2-2	.
CASSSGTGFFSYEQYF	TGTGCCAGCAGTTCCGGGACAGGTTTTTTCTCCTACGAGCAGTACTTC	.	TRBV6-5	TRBJ2-7	TRBD1
CASSLRQGGDSPLHF	TGTGCCAGCAGCTTAAGACAGGGTGGGGATTCACCCCTCCACTTT	.	TRBV7-2	TRBJ1-6	TRBD1
CASSYYTEQFF	TGTGCCAGCAGTTACTACACCGAGCAGTTCTTC	.	TRBV6-2/TRBV6-3	TRBJ2-1	.
CASSLDLQTHGYTF	TGTGCCAGCAGCTTAGATTTACAGACGCATGGCTACACCTTC	.	TRBV11-2	TRBJ1-2	.
CASSQDTSGLSPLHF	TGTGCCAGCAGCCAAGATACTAGCGGACTTTCACCCCTCCACTTT	.	TRBV4-2	TRBJ1-6	.
CASSNLNTESSYNEQFF	TGCGCCAGCAGCAATCTTAATACGGAGAGCTCCTACAATGAGCAGTTCTTC	few	TRBV10-1	TRBJ2-1	.
CASSLVGTSDYEQYF	TGCGCCAGCAGCTTGGTGGGGACTAGCGACTACGAGCAGTACTTC	.	TRBV5-1	TRBJ2-7	TRBD2
CASSQTTGGYEQYF	TGTGCCAGCAGCCAGACTACAGGGGGATACGAGCAGTACTTC	.	TRBV7-3	TRBJ2-7	TRBD1
CSVQLPPAGVSSYTF	TGCAGCGTCCAACTTCCCCCCGCGGGCGTATCCAGCTACACCTTC	.	TRBV29-1	TRBJ1-2	.
CASSVSTATDKNEKLFF	TGCGCCAGCAGCGTTTCGACAGCCACTGACAAGAATGAAAAACTGTTTTTT	.	TRBV5-1	TRBJ1-4	.
CASSLHRGRPYEQYF	TGTGCCAGCAGTTTACACAGGGGGAGACCCTACGAGCAGTACTTC	.	TRBV28	TRBJ2-7	TRBD1
CASSPFSGTGKTGELFF	TGTGCCAGCAGTCCCTTCTCCGGGACAGGGAAAACCGGGGAGCTGTTTTTT	once	TRBV13	TRBJ2-2	TRBD1
CATTPDGRGSPLHF	TGTGCCACAACTCCCGACGGAAGGGGTTCACCCCTCCACTTT	.	TRBV19	TRBJ1-6	.
CASSFTGTALSGNTIYF	TGTGCCAGCAGCTTTACAGGGACAGCTCTCTCTGGAAACACCATATATTTT	.	TRBV11-2	TRBJ1-3	TRBD1
CASRFSGGADEQFF	TGTGCCAGCAGATTTAGCGGGGGGGCCGATGAGCAGTTCTTC	.	TRBV28	TRBJ2-1	TRBD2
CASREDRSSYNEQFF	TGTGCCAGCAGGGAAGACAGGAGCTCCTACAATGAGCAGTTCTTC	.	TRBV2	TRBJ2-1	.
CASSLEQLYGYTF	TGTGCCAGCAGTTTGGAACAGCTCTATGGCTACACCTTC	.	TRBV28	TRBJ1-2	.
CASSFRTDTEAFF	TGTGCCAGCAGTTTTCGGACTGACACTGAAGCTTTCTTT	.	TRBV27	TRBJ1-1	.
CASSQQEGRSYF	TGTGCCAGCAGCCAACAGGAGGGACGATCTTACTTC	.	TRBV14	TRBJ2-7	.
CASSMRQGGNTGELFF	TGTGCCAGTAGTATGAGGCAGGGGGGGAACACCGGGGAGCTGTTTTTT	once	TRBV19	TRBJ2-2	.
CASSFDYEETQYF	TGTGCCAGCAGTTTTGACTATGAAGAGACCCAGTACTTC	.	TRBV12-3/TRBV12-4	TRBJ2-5	.
CASSLLPPWTGFPPQHF	TGTGCCAGCAGCTTACTTCCCCCCTGGACAGGCTTCCCACCCCAGCATTTT	.	TRBV7-3	TRBJ1-5	TRBD1